The text below deals with one TCR beta chain. Its specific antigen is unknown. No clone much larger than this one lies a single base away; base qualities are absent. The sample belongs to a study of cytomegalovirus exposure and HLA in healthy donors (dated 2017 in TCRdb). Regarding the complete study: In an earlier analysis of roughly 590 of the donors, 276 Gb of sequence data and 117 million unique TCR beta sequences from roughly 190 million T cells were reported. An early release covering about 600 HLA-typed donors comprised 250 to 350 gigabases of sequencing data and 85 million to 100 million unique TCR sequences. The genetic ancestry cluster associated with self-reported Caucasian donors included about 84% of the 300 to 450 genotyped donors. The aim of the study was to test whether cataloging public T cell receptors could identify signatures of past pathogen exposure. The study profiled the T cell repertoires of more than 500 subjects by immunosequencing and related them to cytomegalovirus serostatus. In addition to the first cohort of 666 subjects, a separate validation cohort of 120 different subjects was used. The study combined high-throughput TCR immunosequencing, statistical association of individual TCRs with disease status, and machine learning to predict cytomegalovirus infection status. To study patterns of TCR occurrence, a later analysis re-analyzed previously published TCR beta repertoires from around 700 donors and added high-resolution HLA genotyping. The later analysis used no new phenotypic data to find candidate immune exposures, relying instead on TCR beta sequences and their occurrence across donors. An earlier analysis of a few hundred of the donors applied high-throughput TCR beta sequencing to assess whether each TCR beta V gene segment acted as functional or pseudogenic. Donor age, sex, ethnicity and CMV serostatus were compiled alongside the repertoire data. Genome-wide SNP genotypes for about 65% of the roughly 700 donors were used in a later genetic analysis, which treated that subset as a discovery cohort. All discovery cohort repertoires had been generated on a single sequencing platform. Class I and class II HLA loci were covered by the typing at four-digit resolution. Typing coverage varied by locus: roughly 629-640 donors for A, B, C, DRB1 and DQB1; about 520 for DQA1; over 600 for DPA1; roughly 450 for DPB1. Roughly five DR-DQ haplotypes were handled as single units for association and clustering because linkage in the cohort was strong. On average, roughly 250,000 unique TCR beta nucleotide sequences were sequenced per donor among a few hundred genotyped donors of the cohort, with 15% to 20% of those sequences being non-productive. The full study reports these points: Across donors, most TCR sequences were observed very rarely, whereas some public TCRs were present in many individuals. In an earlier analysis of some 550 of the donors, most TCR beta V segments were observed in productive rearrangements about 87% or about 30% of the time, broadly matching IMGT annotations. In vitro tests confirmed that three of the cytomegalovirus-associated TCR beta chains recognize cytomegalovirus antigens. Several of the top co-occurrence clusters appeared to be linked to parvovirus B19, influenza, CMV and Epstein-Barr virus, according to a later analysis. The earlier analysis of about 600 of the donors excluded seventeen rarely observed V segments, including chromosome 9 orphons, because counts were too low. According to a later analysis, TCR association rates differed among HLA loci, with DRB1 alleles showing the most associated TCRs and HLA-C alleles showing the fewest. In a later analysis, HLA-associated TCR beta chains were found to be more clonally expanded and to have lower generation probabilities than equally common non-associated chains. According to the authors, the approach could potentially be generalized to other disease states and immunological phenotypes. In both the original and validation cohorts, the classifier was reported to diagnose cytomegalovirus status with high specificity and sensitivity. Because HLA typing was unavailable for some donors at each locus, only the typed subset was used in association tests. In a later genetic analysis, fewer N-insertions in productive TCRs were reported among donors in an Asian-associated ancestry cluster than the roughly 710-donor mean. Most CMV-associated TCR beta chains appeared to be HLA-restricted in a later analysis, and the HLA associations seemed to be driven largely by CMV exposure. Sequencing depth was assumed to be roughly uniform across donors in the presence/absence analyses, though that assumption may not hold. In this cohort, only TCR beta chains were sequenced, and detectable features were limited by the absence of alpha or paired-chain data. Some IMGT-functional V segments, including TRBV6-2 and TRBV6-3, could not be distinguished by the 87-base-pair reads and were therefore excluded. In a later genetic analysis, a missense DCLRE1C variant was associated with V-gene and J-gene trimming of TCR beta chains, and the association was replicated in an independent cohort. In the study, approximately 160 TCR beta chains were listed as associated with cytomegalovirus. Correlated functional status among segregating V segments might reflect linkage disequilibrium, but an unknown experimental factor could not be ruled out. A further reported finding was that TCR beta sequences accurately predicted the HLA-A and HLA-B alleles for most subjects in the first cohort. When HLA alleles, especially DR and DQ, strongly co-occurred, TCR associations were difficult to assign to individual alleles. The only immune exposure information available for the cohort was CMV serostatus. The sequencing pipeline was judged likely to have produced a cluster of highly shared sequence variants as a technical artifact. Specific HLA alleles were associated with roughly 16,000 TCR beta sequences at a false discovery rate of 0.05 in a later analysis.

In total, 666 healthy bone marrow donors made up the cohort. All cohort members were sampled while nominally healthy, although unrecorded immune exposures were likely present. The donor tested CMV seropositive and was one of the 289 seropositive cohort members. Every donor gave a peripheral blood sample, and the peripheral blood mononuclear cells from that sample were used for TCR beta sequencing. Genomic DNA was extracted from the blood cell samples with the Qiagen DNeasy Blood Extraction Kit. The germline V gene supplies CDR1 SGHRS and CDR2 YFSETQ. The CDR3 goes from the cysteine to the phenylalanine over 15 residues. Left in the record is the CDR3 DNA by itself, 45 bases read in frame from the first base. The library came from the immunoSEQ multiplex PCR assay. For the multiplex PCR, a mixture combining 60 forward primers for TCR Vbeta segments and 13 reverse primers for TCR Jbeta segments was used. Amplification of the CDR3 region of rearranged TCR beta genes was performed with a multiplex PCR assay on genomic DNA. On the Illumina HiSeq System, the amplified TCR beta libraries were sequenced as 87-base-pair reads. In the original analysis: Across the 600 to 700 repertoires, a later analysis counted tens of millions of unique TCR beta chains, approximately 10 million of which were shared by at least two donors. Raw reads were error-corrected and collapsed into unique sequences with a nearest-neighbor algorithm that merged closely related sequences to remove PCR and sequencing errors. To assign V, D and J gene segments, CDR3 sequences were aligned to IMGT reference sequences. For a sequence to be retained, a match of at least six nucleotides to both a V gene segment and a J gene segment was required. A rearrangement counted as productive if the CDR3 had no stop codons and remained in frame with V and J, and every other rearrangement counted as non-productive. CDR3 was defined according to IMGT convention as the region running from the second conserved V-encoded cysteine to the conserved J-encoded phenylalanine. The earlier analysis of 587 of the donors excluded sequences that lacked an unambiguous match to a single V gene segment. In an earlier analysis of 587 of the donors, a V segment was called functional when productive rearrangements were above 56.7%, and segregating when the standard deviation between donors exceeded 5%. A statistical classification framework was built to diagnose cytomegalovirus status from the catalog of TCR beta chain sequences. In a later analysis, V and J genes were assigned by comparing TCR nucleotide sequences against IMGT/GENE-DB human TR gene sequences. In a later analysis, CDR3 sequences and most-parsimonious VDJ recombination scenarios were assigned using the TCRdist pipeline. A later analysis defined each TCR beta chain by its CDR3 amino acid sequence plus V-gene family, and excluded reads lacking a unique V-gene family. As a way to deal with suspected cross-contamination and a sequencing artifact, a later analysis dropped approximately 570 nucleotide sequences that were highly shared and had low generation probability. In a later analysis, a clonal expansion index for each public chain was calculated from normalized within-repertoire ranks of inferred template counts. Generation probabilities in a later analysis came from a VDJ recombination model fitted to out-of-frame rearrangements, and those results were checked against IGoR. Hypergeometric tests were used in a later analysis to score TCR-TCR, TCR-HLA and TCR-CMV co-occurrence, with a repertoire-size bias correction applied to the TCR pairs. To estimate false discovery rates, a later analysis permuted the HLA or CMV assignments 20 times. In a later analysis, co-occurring TCRs were grouped using DBSCAN, with TCRdist sequence similarity added in when clustering inside HLA-allele-positive subsets. Co-occurrence clustering excluded repertoires with fewer than 30,000 or more than 120,000 public chains, plus five with anomalous nucleotide sharing. This immuneACCESS table, as held by TCRdb, lists in-frame sequences with V and J called but not all clones. Of the missing ones, under half trace to an unresolved V gene in checked studies; the others have no known cause. V and J calls plus clone size are reproduced from that table; the DNA served to infer D and trimming. The sample table holds approximately 190,000 clones, of which over 70% were seen once. 1.5% to 2% of the sample is held by the ten biggest clonotypes.

The receptor was derived from a man between 35 and 55 years old in good health and CMV-seropositive. The sample was PBMCs. The V and J genes are TRBV5-1 and TRBJ2-5; TRBD1 agrees with 8 junctional bases. Judging by the DNA end, TRBJ2-7 fits better; the J call may be wrong. The CDR3 is CASSLYGQGAGEQYF. The nucleotide sequence reads TGCGCCAGCAGCTTGTACGGACAGGGCGCAGGCGAGCAGTACTTC.